This T cell receptor beta chain was sequenced during a study of T cell repertoires in ileal Crohn's disease. TCRdb keeps only in-frame clones here, not all; method: immunoSEQ multiplex PCR. This repertoire shows 15,000 to 20,000 clones, more than 65% found once; its top ten account for over 3.5%. Study-level results: Every patient over 26.8% clonality showed endoscopic recurrence. Endoscopy was done a median approximately 6.9 months after surgery.

Comment on this clone: The antigen is not known.

Indicated time point: neoterminal ileum biopsy at postoperative endoscopy, about 6 months after surgery. The CDR3 totals 16 residues. CDR1 and CDR2 from the germline V gene are MGHRA and YSYEKL. The rearrangement joins TRBV4-1 to TRBJ2-5, with a tentative D call TRBD1 (6 bases). TRBJ2-7 explains the end of the DNA better; the J call may be wrong. What was sequenced was ileal tissue. The TCR originated in an adult with Crohn's disease. The CDR3 sequence is CASSQDNRQGRYEQYF. The CDR3 bases are TGCGCCAGCAGCCAAGATAACAGGCAGGGGAGATACGAGCAGTACTTC.